The next 9 T cell receptor beta chains were all read from a single sample in a study of cytomegalovirus exposure and HLA in healthy donors. PCR was performed using 60 Vbeta and 13 Jbeta primers. Clones were read by immunoSEQ multiplex PCR, and TCRdb kept only the in-frame ones, dropping some. Its table records fewer than 200,000 clones. Source material: PBMCs. The source is a man aged 25-40 years in good health and CMV-seronegative.

The chain couples TRBV29-1 to TRBJ2-5; 7 nucleotides line up with TRBD1. The CDR3 has 13 amino acids. V lost 6 bases, J lost 2 bases, and 6 bases stayed unmatched. The V gene's germline CDR1 is SQVTM and CDR2 ANQGSEA. The CDR3 DNA follows: TGCAGCGTCCGTCGACAGGGTCAAGAGACCCAGTACTTC. Translated, it gives CSVRRQGQETQYF. Full variable domain (missing parts from reference TRBV29-1 and TRBJ2-5): SAVISQKPSRDICQRGTSLTIQCQVDSQVTMMFWYRQQPGQSLTLIATANQGSEATYESGFVIDKFPISRPNLTFSTLTVSNMSPEDSSIYLCSVRRQGQETQYFGPGTRLLVL.

The chain has TRBV28 and TRBJ2-3; TRBD1 matches at 12 bases. The CDR3 covers 19 residues. Unmatched junction bases numbered 15, after V lost 7 bases and J lost 1 base. The V gene's germline CDR1 is MDHEN and CDR2 SYDVKM. The CDR3, as DNA: TGTGCCAGCACCTTTGGGGGGCAGGGGACAGGGGGCCGCACAGATACGCAGTATTTT. It codes for CASTFGGQGTGGRTDTQYF.

The rearrangement uses TRBV7-6 and TRBJ2-7; 8 bases fit TRBD2. J gave up 0 bases and V 1 base, and 8 bases lay outside the gene matches. The CDR3 runs 17 residues. CDR1 is SGHVS and CDR2 is FNYEAQ in the germline V gene. CDR3 sequence: CASSLGVGAGDSYEQYF. DNA for the CDR3: TGTGCCAGCAGCTTAGGTGTGGGAGCGGGGGACTCCTACGAGCAGTACTTC.

The rearrangement uses TRBV7-2 and TRBJ1-2, with TRBD1 as a possible D gene (5 bases). CDR3 length equals 13 residues. Germline CDR1 reads SGHTA; CDR2 reads FQGNSA. Trimming cost V 1 base and J 4 bases, with 7 bases left between them. CDR3 residues: CASSLGRVYGYTF. In nucleotides, the CDR3 is TGTGCCAGCAGCTTAGGCAGGGTCTATGGCTACACCTTC. The full variable domain, in which reference TRBV7-2 and TRBJ1-2 provide the parts outside the CDR3, is GAGVSQSPSNKVTEKGKDVELRCDPISGHTALYWYRQSLGQGLEFLIYFQGNSAPDKSGLPSDRFSAERTGGSVSTLTIQRTQQEDSAVYLCASSLGRVYGYTFGSGTRLTVV.

The V call is TRBV5-5, the J call TRBJ2-7; the match to TRBD2 covers 13 bases. This CDR3 has 16 residues. Per germline, CDR1 SGHKS and CDR2 YYEKEE (reference sequence). J gave up 2 bases and V 2 bases, and 4 bases lay outside the gene matches. This chain's CDR3 is CASSLAGTSGTYEQYF. The CDR3 DNA reads TGTGCCAGCAGCTTAGCCGGGACTAGCGGGACCTACGAGCAGTACTTC.

The chain uses TRBV6-5 and TRBJ1-3; D is undetermined. The CDR3 extends over 13 amino acids. V was shortened by 5 bases and J by 6 bases, with 11 bases between the two germline ends. Germline CDR1 reads MNHEY; CDR2 reads SVGAGI. The CDR3 loop reads CASSPGQINTIYF. The CDR3 DNA sequence: TGTGCCAGCAGTCCTGGTCAGATAAACACCATATATTTT.

The V and J genes are TRBV27 and TRBJ2-2, with 8 bases aligning to TRBD2. The CDR3 totals 18 residues. Trimming removed 5 bases from V and 1 base from J; junction bases left unmatched: 12. CDR1 and CDR2 from the germline V gene are MNHEY and SMNVEV (reference sequence). As DNA, the CDR3 is TGTGCCAGCAGTCCGACCCCGGGTAGCGGGATGAACACCGGGGAGCTGTTTTTT. Protein: CASSPTPGSGMNTGELFF.

CDR3 bases: TGTGCCAGCAGTCTGAGGACTGGGGACAATCAGCCCCAGCATTTT. Its translation: CASSLRTGDNQPQHF. This chain connects TRBV6-1 to TRBJ1-5; D unclear. Germline loops: CDR1 MNHNS, CDR2 SASEGT. Trimming pared 5 bases from V and 3 bases from J, leaving 14 bases between. The CDR3 spans 15 residues.

V and J are TRBV7-9 and TRBJ1-2; D is ambiguous. CDR3 size: 16 residues. V was pared by 2 bases and J by 3 bases, with 16 bases between. CDR1 and CDR2 from the germline V gene are SEHNR and FQNEAQ (reference sequence). DNA for the CDR3: TGTGCCAGCAGCTTAAAAGGAGAGGGTGGCCACTATGGCTACACCTTC. It translates to CASSLKGEGGHYGYTF.